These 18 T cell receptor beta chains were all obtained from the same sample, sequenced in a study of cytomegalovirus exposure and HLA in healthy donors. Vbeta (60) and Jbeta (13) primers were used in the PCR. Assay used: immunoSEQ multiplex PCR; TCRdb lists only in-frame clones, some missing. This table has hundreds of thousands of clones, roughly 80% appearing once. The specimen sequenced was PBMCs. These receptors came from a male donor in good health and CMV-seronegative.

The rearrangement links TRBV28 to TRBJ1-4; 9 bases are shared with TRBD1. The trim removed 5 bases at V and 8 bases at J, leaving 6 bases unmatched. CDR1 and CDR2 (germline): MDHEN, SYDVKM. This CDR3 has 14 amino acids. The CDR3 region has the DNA TGTGCCAGCAGTACAGCCGGGACAGGGGAAAAACTGTTTTTT. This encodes CASSTAGTGEKLFF.

CDR3 in DNA: TGTGCCCGATACAGGGGGAACTATGGCTACACCTTC. It is translated as CARYRGNYGYTF. This rearrangement joins TRBV30 to TRBJ1-2; the match to TRBD1 covers 8 bases. J lost 2 bases, V lost 8 bases, and 4 bases had no gene match. The CDR3 extends over 12 amino acids. CDR1 and CDR2 from the germline V gene are GTSNPN and SVGIG (reference sequence).

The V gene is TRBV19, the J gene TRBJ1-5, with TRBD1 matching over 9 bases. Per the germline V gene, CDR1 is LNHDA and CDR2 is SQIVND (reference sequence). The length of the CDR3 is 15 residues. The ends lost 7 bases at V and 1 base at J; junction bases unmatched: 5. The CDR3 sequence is CASTDRGFSNQPQHF. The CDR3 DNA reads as TGTGCCAGTACCGACAGGGGGTTCAGCAATCAGCCCCAGCATTTT. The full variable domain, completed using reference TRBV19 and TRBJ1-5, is DGGITQSPKYLFRKEGQNVTLSCEQNLNHDAMYWYRQDPGQGLRLIYYSQIVNDFQKGDIAEGYSVSREKKESFPLTVTSAQKNPTAFYLCASTDRGFSNQPQHFGDGTRLSIL.

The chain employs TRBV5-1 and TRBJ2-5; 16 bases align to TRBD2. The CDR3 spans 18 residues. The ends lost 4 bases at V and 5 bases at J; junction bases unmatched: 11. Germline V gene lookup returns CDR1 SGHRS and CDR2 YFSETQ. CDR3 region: CASSPGLAGGPRRETQYF. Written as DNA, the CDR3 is TGCGCCAGCAGCCCGGGACTAGCGGGAGGGCCGAGGAGGGAGACCCAGTACTTC.

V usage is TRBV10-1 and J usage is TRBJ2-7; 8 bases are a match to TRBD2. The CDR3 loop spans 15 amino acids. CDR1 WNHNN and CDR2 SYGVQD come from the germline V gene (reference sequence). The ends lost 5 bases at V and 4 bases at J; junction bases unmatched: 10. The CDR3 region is CASSPAVAGTYEQYF. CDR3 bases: TGCGCCAGCAGTCCAGCGGTAGCGGGAACGTACGAGCAGTACTTC.

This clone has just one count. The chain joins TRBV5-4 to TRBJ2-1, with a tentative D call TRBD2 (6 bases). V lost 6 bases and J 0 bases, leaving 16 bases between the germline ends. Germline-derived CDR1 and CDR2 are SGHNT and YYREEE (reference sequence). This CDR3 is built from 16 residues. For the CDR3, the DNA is TGTGCCAGCACTCTATGGGGGGACTTCTCCTACAATGAGCAGTTCTTC. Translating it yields CASTLWGDFSYNEQFF.

The CDR3 nucleotides read TGTGCCAGCAGCTTGAGGGACAGGGGAGGCTACGAGCAGTACTTC. It yields the protein CASSLRDRGGYEQYF. The rearrangement uses TRBV7-8 and TRBJ2-7, with 10 positions matching TRBD1. This CDR3 has 15 amino acids. After removal of 3 bases from V and 3 bases from J, the junction contained 5 bases not matched to a gene. Per the germline V gene, CDR1 is SGHVS and CDR2 is FQNEAQ.

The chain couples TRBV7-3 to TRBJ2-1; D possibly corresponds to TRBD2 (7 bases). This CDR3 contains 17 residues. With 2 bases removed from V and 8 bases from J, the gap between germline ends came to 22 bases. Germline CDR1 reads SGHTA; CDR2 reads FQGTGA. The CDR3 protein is CASSLGSGVGGWDEQFF. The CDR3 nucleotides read TGTGCCAGCAGCTTAGGAAGCGGGGTGGGGGGCTGGGATGAGCAGTTCTTC.

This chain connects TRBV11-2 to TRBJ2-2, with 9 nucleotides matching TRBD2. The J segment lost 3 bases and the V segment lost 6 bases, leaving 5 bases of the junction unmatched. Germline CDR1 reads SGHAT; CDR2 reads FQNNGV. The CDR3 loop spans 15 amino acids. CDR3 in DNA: TGTGCCAGCAGGTTGGGACTAGCAGACACCGGGGAGCTGTTTTTT. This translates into CASRLGLADTGELFF.

Here the CDR3 DNA reads TGCGCCAGCAGCACGGGACAGTTCTATGGCTACACCTTC. This sequence encodes CASSTGQFYGYTF. The chain employs TRBV5-1 and TRBJ1-2, with 7 nucleotides matching TRBD1. Germline CDR1 reads SGHRS; CDR2 reads YFSETQ. V dropped 4 bases and J dropped 4; count of bases not matched to a gene: 4. There are 13 residues in the CDR3.

This CDR3 is CASSVGQGNEKLFF. The CDR3 bases are TGTGCCAGCAGCGTGGGACAGGGCAACGAAAAACTGTTTTTT. The V call is TRBV7-9, the J call TRBJ1-4; 9 bases are shared with TRBD1. Per the germline V gene, CDR1 is SEHNR and CDR2 is FQNEAQ (reference sequence). The J segment lost 8 bases and the V segment lost 5 bases, leaving 6 bases of the junction unmatched. The CDR3 spans 14 residues.

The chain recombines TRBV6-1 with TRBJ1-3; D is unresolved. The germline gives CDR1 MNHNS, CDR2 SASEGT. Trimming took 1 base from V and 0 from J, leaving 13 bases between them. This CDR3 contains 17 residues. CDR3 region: CASSEGASTYSGNTIYF. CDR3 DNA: TGTGCCAGCAGTGAAGGAGCGTCGACCTACTCTGGAAACACCATATATTTT.

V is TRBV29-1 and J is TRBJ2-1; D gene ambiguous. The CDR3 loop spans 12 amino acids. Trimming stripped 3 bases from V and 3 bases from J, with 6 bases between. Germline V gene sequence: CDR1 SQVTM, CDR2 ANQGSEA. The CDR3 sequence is CSVDGFYNEQFF. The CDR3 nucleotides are TGCAGCGTTGACGGGTTCTACAATGAGCAGTTCTTC.

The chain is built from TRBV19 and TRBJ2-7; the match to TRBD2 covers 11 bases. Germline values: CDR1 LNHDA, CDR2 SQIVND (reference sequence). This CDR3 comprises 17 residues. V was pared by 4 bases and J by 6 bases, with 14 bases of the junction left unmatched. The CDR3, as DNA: TGTGCCAGTAGTACCCACTTTCAGCTAGCGGGAGGCTTCGAGCAGTACTTC. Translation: CASSTHFQLAGGFEQYF.

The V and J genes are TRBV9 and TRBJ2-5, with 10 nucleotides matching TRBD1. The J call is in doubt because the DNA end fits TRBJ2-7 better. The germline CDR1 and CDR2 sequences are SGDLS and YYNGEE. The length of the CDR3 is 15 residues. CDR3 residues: CASSADRGMVNEQYF. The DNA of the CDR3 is TGTGCCAGCAGCGCGGACAGGGGGATGGTTAACGAGCAGTACTTC.

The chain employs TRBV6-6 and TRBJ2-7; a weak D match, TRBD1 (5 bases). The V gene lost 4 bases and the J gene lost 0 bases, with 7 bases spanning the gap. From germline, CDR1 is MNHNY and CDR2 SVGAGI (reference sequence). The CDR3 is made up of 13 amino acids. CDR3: CASSWGTSYEQYF. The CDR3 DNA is TGTGCCAGCAGTTGGGGCACCTCCTACGAGCAGTACTTC.

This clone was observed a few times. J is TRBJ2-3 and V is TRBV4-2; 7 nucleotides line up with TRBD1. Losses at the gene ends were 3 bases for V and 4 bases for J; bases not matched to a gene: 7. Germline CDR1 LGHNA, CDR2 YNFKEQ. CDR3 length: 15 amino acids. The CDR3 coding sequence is TGTGCCAGCAGCCATGCAAGGGGGCAATCAGATACGCAGTATTTT. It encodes CASSHARGQSDTQYF.

CDR3 nucleotide sequence: TGTGCCAGCAGTTCAGGGGGCCCCGGGGAGCTGTTTTTT. Translating gives CASSSGGPGELFF. The chain links TRBV28 to TRBJ2-2; 8 bases are a match to TRBD1. Germline V gene data show CDR1 as MDHEN and CDR2 as SYDVKM. There are 13 residues in the CDR3. V shed 4 bases, J shed 6 bases, and the junction held 1 base outside the gene matches.